This record looks at one T cell receptor beta chain sequence and its context. The data derive from a study of technical replicates of blood from a few donors. Trimming cost V 6 bases and J 2 bases; bases outside gene matches: 0. The CDR3 totals 13 residues. Germline V gene data show CDR1 as SNHLY and CDR2 as FYNNEI. Sequencing was performed with immunoSEQ multiplex PCR; in TCRdb, only in-frame clones are kept and a portion is missing. The sample comprises over 70,000 clones, around 97% of which are singletons, and approximately 0.21% rests with the top ten. The source of this sequence is a human donor in good health. The sequenced sample was T cells isolated from PBMCs. The chain has TRBV2 and TRBJ1-5; 8 bases map to TRBD1. The CDR3 region is CASRDRGNQPQHF. The CDR3 nucleotides read TGTGCCAGCAGGGACAGGGGCAATCAGCCCCAGCATTTT. Full variable domain (missing parts from reference TRBV2 and TRBJ1-5): EPEVTQTPSHQVTQMGQEVILRCVPISNHLYFYWYRQILGQKVEFLVSFYNNEISEKSEIFDDQFSVERPDGSNFTLKIRSTKLEDSAMYFCASRDRGNQPQHFGDGTRLSIL.